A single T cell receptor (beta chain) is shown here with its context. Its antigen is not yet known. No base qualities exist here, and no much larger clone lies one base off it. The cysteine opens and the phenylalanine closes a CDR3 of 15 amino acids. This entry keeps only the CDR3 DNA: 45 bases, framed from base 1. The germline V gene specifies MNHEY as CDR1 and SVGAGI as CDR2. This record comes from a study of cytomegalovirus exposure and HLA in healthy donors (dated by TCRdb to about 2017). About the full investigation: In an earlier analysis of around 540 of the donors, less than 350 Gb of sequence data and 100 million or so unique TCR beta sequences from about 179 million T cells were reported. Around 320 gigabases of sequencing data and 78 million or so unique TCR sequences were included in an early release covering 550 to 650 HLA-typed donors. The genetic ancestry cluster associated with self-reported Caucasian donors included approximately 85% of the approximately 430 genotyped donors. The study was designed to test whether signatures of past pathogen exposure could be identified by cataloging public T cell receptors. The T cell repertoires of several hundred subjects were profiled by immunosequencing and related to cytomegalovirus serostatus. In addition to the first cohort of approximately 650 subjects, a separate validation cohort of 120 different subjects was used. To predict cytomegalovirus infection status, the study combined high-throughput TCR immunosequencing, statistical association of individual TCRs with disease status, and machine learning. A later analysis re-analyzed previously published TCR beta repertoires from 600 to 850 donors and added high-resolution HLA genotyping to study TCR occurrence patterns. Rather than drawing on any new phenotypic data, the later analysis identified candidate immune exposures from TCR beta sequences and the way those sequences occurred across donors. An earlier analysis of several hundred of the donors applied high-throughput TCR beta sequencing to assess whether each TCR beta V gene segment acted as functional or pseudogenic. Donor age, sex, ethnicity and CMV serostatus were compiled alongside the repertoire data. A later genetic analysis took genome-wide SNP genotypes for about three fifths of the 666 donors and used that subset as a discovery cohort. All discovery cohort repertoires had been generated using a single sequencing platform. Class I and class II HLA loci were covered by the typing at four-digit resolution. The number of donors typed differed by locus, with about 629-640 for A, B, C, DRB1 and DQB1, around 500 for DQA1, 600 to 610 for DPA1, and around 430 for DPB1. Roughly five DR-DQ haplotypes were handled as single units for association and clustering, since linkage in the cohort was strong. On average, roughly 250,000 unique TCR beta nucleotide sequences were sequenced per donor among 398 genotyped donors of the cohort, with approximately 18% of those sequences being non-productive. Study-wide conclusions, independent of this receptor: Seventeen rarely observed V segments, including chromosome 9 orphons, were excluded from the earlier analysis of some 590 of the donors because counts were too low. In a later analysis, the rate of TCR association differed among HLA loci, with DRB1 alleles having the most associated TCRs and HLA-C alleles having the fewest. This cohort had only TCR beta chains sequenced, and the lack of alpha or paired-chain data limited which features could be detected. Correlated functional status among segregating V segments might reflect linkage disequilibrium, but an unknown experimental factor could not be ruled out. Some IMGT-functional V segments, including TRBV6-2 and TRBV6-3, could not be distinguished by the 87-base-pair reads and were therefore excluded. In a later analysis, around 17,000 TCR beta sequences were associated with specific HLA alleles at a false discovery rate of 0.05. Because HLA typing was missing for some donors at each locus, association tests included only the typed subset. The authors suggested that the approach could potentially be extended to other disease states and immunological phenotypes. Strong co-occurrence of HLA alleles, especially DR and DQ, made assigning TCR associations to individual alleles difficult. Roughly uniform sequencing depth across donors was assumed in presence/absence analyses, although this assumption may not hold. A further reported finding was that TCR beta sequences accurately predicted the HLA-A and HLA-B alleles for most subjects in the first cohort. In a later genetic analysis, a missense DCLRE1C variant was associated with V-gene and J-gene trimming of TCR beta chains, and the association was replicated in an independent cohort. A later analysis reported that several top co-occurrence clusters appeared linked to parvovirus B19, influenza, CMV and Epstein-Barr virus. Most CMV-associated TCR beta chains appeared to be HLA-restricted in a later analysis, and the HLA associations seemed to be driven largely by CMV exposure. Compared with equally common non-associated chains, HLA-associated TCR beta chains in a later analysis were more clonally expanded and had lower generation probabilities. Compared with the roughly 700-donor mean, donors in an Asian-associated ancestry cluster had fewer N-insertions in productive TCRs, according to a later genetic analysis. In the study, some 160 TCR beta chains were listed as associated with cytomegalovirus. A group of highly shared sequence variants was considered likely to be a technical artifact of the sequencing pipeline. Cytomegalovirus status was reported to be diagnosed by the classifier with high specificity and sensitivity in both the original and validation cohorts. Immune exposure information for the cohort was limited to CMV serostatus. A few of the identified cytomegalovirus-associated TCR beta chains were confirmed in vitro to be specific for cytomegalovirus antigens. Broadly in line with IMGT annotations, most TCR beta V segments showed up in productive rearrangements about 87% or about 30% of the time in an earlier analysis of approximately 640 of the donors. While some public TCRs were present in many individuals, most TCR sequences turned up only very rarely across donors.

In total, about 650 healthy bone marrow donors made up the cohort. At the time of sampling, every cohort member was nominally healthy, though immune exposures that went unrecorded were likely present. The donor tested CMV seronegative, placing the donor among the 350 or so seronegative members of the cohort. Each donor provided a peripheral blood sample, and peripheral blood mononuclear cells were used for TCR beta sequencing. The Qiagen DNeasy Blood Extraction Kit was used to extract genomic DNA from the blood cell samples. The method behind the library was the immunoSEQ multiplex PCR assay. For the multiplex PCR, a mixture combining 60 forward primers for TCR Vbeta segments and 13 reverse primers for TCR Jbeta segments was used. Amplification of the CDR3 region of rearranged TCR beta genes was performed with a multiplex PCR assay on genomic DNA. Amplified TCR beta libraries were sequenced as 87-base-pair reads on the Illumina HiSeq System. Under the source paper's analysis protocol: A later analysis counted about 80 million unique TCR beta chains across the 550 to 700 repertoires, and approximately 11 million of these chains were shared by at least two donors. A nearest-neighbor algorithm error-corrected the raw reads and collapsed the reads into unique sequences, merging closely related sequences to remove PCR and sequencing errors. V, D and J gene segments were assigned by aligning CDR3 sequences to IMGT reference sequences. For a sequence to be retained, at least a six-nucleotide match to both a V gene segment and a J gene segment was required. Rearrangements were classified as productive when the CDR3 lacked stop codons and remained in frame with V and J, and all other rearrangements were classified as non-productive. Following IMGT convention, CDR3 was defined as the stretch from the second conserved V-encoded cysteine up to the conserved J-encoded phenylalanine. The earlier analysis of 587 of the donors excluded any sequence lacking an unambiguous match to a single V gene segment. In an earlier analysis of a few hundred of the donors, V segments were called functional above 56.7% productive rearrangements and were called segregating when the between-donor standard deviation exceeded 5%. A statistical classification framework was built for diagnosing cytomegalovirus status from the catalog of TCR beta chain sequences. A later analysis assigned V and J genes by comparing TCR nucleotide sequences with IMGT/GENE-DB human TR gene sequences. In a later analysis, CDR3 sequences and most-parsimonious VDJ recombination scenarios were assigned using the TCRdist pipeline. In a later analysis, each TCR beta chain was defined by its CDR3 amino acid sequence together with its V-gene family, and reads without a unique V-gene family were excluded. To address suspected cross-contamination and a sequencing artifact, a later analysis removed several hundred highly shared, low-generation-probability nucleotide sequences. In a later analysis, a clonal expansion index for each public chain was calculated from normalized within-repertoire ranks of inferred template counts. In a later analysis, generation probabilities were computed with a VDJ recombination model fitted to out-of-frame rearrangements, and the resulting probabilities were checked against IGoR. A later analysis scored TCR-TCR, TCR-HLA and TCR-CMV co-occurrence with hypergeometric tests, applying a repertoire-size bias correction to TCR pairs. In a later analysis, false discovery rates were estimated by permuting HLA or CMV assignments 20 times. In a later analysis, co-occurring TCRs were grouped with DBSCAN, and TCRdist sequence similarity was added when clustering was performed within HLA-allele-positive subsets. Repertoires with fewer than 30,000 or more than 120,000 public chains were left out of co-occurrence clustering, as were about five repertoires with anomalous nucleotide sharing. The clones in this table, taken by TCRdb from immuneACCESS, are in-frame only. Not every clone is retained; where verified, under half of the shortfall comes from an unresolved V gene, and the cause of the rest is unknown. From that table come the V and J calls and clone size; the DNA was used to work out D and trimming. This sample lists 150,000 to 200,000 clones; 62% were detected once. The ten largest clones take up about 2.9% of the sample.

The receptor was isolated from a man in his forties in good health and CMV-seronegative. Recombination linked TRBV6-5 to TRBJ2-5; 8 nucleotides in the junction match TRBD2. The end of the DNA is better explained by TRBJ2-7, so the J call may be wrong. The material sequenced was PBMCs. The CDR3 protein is CASSSPPGLVYEQYF. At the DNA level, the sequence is TGTGCCAGCAGCTCCCCTCCGGGACTAGTCTACGAGCAGTACTTC.